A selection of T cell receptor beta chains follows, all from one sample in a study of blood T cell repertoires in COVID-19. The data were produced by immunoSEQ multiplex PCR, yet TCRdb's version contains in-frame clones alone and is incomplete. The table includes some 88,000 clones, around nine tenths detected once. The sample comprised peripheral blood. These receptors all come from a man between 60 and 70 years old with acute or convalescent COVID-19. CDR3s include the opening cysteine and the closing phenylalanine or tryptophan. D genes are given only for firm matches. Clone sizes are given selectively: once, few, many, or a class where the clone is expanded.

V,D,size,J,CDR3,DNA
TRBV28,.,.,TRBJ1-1,CASSPGGARRTEAFF,TGTGCCAGCAGTCCCGGGGGGGCTCGGCGGACTGAAGCTTTCTTT
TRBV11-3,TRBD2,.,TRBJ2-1,CASSPGTAGVLYNEQFF,TGTGCCAGCAGCCCGGGTACAGCGGGAGTTCTCTACAATGAGCAGTTCTTC
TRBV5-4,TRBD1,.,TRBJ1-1,CASSPGTGGVTEAFF,TGTGCCAGCAGCCCCGGGACAGGGGGCGTAACTGAAGCTTTCTTT
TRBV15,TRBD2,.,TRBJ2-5,CATSRPIAGGRETQYF,TGTGCCACCAGCAGACCAATCGCGGGGGGGAGGGAGACCCAGTACTTC
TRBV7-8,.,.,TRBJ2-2,CASRDGASENTGELFF,TGTGCCAGCAGAGACGGGGCTAGCGAAAACACCGGGGAGCTGTTTTTT
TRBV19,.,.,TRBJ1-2,CASTPDYYGYTF,TGTGCCAGTACCCCAGACTACTATGGCTACACCTTC
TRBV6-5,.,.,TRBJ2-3,CASSYGGAHADTQYF,TGTGCCAGCAGTTACGGGGGGGCCCACGCAGATACGCAGTATTTT
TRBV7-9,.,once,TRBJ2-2,CASSSGVSPTPNTGELFF,TGTGCCAGCAGCTCCGGGGTGTCCCCCACCCCGAACACCGGGGAGCTGTTTTTT
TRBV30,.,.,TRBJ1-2,CASPTGGYTF,TGTGCCAGCCCGACGGGTGGCTACACCTTC
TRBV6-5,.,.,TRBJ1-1,CASSRAGGGTEAFF,TGTGCCAGCAGTCGGGCCGGCGGGGGAACTGAAGCTTTCTTT
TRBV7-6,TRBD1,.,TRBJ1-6,CASSPQVGQGGNSPLHF,TGTGCCAGCAGCCCCCAAGTGGGACAGGGGGGTAATTCACCCCTCCACTTT
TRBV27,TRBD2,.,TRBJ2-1,CASSPPGLVNNEQFF,TGTGCCAGCAGTCCTCCGGGACTAGTAAACAATGAGCAGTTCTTC
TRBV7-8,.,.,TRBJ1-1,CASSPKTEAFF,TGTGCCAGCAGCCCTAAAACTGAAGCTTTCTTT
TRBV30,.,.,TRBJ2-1,CAWSLTGTVYNEQFF,TGTGCCTGGAGTCTTACCGGGACTGTCTACAATGAGCAGTTCTTC
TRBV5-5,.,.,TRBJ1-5,CASSLIGDNNQPQHF,TGTGCCAGCAGCTTGATTGGGGACAACAATCAGCCCCAGCATTTT
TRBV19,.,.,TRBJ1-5,CASSGSRGSNQPQHF,TGTGCCAGTAGCGGTAGTCGGGGGTCCAATCAGCCCCAGCATTTT
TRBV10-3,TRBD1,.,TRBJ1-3,CAIKAQGARGNTIYF,TGTGCCATCAAAGCCCAGGGGGCAAGAGGAAACACCATATATTTT
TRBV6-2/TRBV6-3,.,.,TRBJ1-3,CASSDTFKAGNTIYF,TGTGCCAGCAGTGACACCTTCAAGGCTGGAAACACCATATATTTT
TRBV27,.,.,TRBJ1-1,CASSTSDGGDITEAFF,.
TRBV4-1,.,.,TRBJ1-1,CASSQPSVGEAFF,TGCGCCAGCAGCCAACCTTCCGTCGGTGAAGCTTTCTTT
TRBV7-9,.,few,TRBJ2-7,CASSFMSTYEQYF,TGTGCCAGCAGCTTCATGTCCACCTACGAGCAGTACTTC
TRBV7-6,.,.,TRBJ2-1,CASSLVDSYNEQFF,TGTGCCAGCAGCTTAGTGGACAGTTACAATGAGCAGTTCTTC
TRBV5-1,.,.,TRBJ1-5,CASSLAGNLNQPQHF,TGCGCCAGCAGCTTAGCAGGGAACCTCAATCAGCCCCAGCATTTT
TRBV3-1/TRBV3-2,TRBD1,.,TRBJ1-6,CASSQELPDRGLSLHF,TGTGCCAGCAGCCAAGAATTGCCGGACAGGGGGCTTTCCCTCCACTTT
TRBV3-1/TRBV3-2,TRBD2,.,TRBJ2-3,CASSQGLAGVTDTQYF,TGTGCCAGCAGCCAGGGACTAGCGGGAGTCACAGATACGCAGTATTTT
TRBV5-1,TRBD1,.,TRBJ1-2,CASSIPGQGPYGYTF,TGCGCCAGCAGCATCCCGGGACAGGGGCCCTATGGCTACACCTTC
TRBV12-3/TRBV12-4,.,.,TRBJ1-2,CASSSSDYRYTF,TGTGCCAGCAGTTCGTCGGACTATCGCTACACCTTC
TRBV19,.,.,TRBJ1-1,CASSIQGQNTEAFF,TGTGCCAGTAGTATCCAGGGGCAGAACACTGAAGCTTTCTTT
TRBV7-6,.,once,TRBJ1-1,CASSLSLAENTEAFF,TGTGCCAGCAGCTTATCCTTGGCAGAGAACACTGAAGCTTTCTTT
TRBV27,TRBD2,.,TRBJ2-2,CASSRLAGKQSSSGELFF,TGTGCCAGCAGTCGACTAGCGGGAAAACAATCAAGCAGCGGGGAGCTGTTTTTT
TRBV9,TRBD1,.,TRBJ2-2,CASSVDPPGLGTETGELFF,TGTGCCAGCAGCGTAGACCCGCCAGGGCTAGGGACAGAAACCGGGGAGCTGTTTTTT
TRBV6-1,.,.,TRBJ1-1,CASSEALRGLEAFF,TGTGCCAGCAGTGAAGCGCTTCGAGGGCTTGAAGCTTTCTTT
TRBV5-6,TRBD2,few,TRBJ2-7,CASSLGLAGVEQYF,TGTGCCAGCAGCTTGGGACTAGCGGGGGTCGAGCAGTACTTC
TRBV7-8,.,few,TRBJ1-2,CASSLDLVNRQEGYTF,TGTGCCAGCAGCTTAGATCTCGTCAATAGACAGGAAGGCTACACCTTC
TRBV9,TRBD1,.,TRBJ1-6,CASSVDRGGSPLHF,TGTGCCAGCAGCGTAGACAGGGGTGGTTCACCCCTCCACTTT
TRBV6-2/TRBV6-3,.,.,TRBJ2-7,CASSFTYEQYF,TGTGCCAGCAGTTTTACCTACGAGCAGTACTTC
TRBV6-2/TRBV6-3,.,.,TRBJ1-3,CASSPVAESSGNTIYF,TGTGCCAGCAGTCCAGTAGCGGAGTCCTCTGGAAACACCATATATTTT
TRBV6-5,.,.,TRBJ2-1,CASLTESSYNEQFF,TGTGCCAGTTTAACGGAGAGCTCCTACAATGAGCAGTTCTTC
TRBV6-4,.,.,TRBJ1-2,CASSLEGDSNYGYTF,TGTGCCAGCAGTCTAGAGGGGGATTCAAACTATGGCTACACCTTC
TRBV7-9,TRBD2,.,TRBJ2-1,CASSLNGRAVDEQFF,TGTGCCAGCAGCTTAAACGGGAGGGCCGTTGATGAGCAGTTCTTC
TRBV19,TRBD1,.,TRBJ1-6,CASSIPRVPDRDSSRSYNSPLHF,TGTGCCAGTAGTATACCCCGAGTACCCGATCGGGACAGTAGTAGGTCCTATAATTCACCCCTCCACTTT
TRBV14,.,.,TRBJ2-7,CASSQDAGPVRSYEQYF,TGTGCCAGCAGCCAAGATGCCGGCCCAGTGAGGTCCTACGAGCAGTACTTC
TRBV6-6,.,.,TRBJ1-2,CASSKSDRSGYTF,TGTGCCAGCAGCAAATCCGACAGGTCCGGCTACACCTTC
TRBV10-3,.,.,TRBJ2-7,CAISDRGYEQYF,TGTGCCATCAGTGACAGGGGCTACGAGCAGTACTTC
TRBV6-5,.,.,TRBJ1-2,CASGSRGVHYGYTF,TGTGCCAGCGGCTCACGGGGGGTTCACTATGGCTACACCTTC
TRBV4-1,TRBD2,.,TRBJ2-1,CASSQVLTSGGAFEQFF,TGCGCCAGCAGCCAAGTCTTGACTAGCGGGGGGGCCTTTGAGCAGTTCTTC
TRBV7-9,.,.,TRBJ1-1,CASSLYRVIDNTEAFF,TGTGCCAGCAGCCTCTACAGGGTAATAGATAACACTGAAGCTTTCTTT
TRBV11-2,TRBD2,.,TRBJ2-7,CASSPEGTSGIVGSYEQYF,TGTGCCAGCAGCCCAGAGGGGACTAGCGGGATCGTCGGCTCCTACGAGCAGTACTTC
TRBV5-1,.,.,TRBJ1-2,CASSLDPTVYGYTF,TGCGCCAGCAGCTTGGACCCGACAGTGTATGGCTACACCTTC
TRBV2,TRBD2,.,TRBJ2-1,CASRGNSGTSGQPGPNEQFF,TGTGCCAGCAGGGGGAACTCCGGGACTAGCGGCCAGCCGGGCCCCAATGAGCAGTTCTTC
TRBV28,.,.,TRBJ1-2,CASSSTVFYGYTF,TGTGCCAGCAGTTCGACAGTTTTCTATGGCTACACCTTC
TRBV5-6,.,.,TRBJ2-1,CASSTPGLPYNEQFF,TGTGCCAGCAGCACGCCGGGACTCCCCTACAATGAGCAGTTCTTC
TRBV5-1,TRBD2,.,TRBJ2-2,CASSFLAGGPNTGELFF,TGCGCCAGCAGCTTTCTCGCGGGAGGCCCGAACACCGGGGAGCTGTTTTTT